The clone carrying this T cell receptor beta chain was counted only a few times. This entry belongs to a study of blood T cell repertoires in COVID-19. Study-wide background: T cells, B-cell-depleted T cells, or PBMCs supplied cDNA or gDNA.

Here immunoSEQ multiplex PCR was the method, and the copy in TCRdb shows in-frame clones only, minus some. The table shows over 200,000 clones, with under 85% occurring only once. The clonotype comes from a woman in her thirties with COVID-19, enrolled during active disease. What was sequenced was peripheral blood.

CDR3 in DNA: TGTGCCAGCAGTGAAAATATAGCGGGAGGAGCAGATACGCAGTATTTT. This sequence encodes CASSENIAGGADTQYF. The chain carries TRBV6-4 and TRBJ2-3; 10 positions agree with TRBD2. CDR3 length: 16 amino acids. CDR1 is MRHNA and CDR2 is SNTAGT in the germline V gene. V lost 3 bases to trimming and J lost 4 bases; unmatched junction nucleotides: 7.